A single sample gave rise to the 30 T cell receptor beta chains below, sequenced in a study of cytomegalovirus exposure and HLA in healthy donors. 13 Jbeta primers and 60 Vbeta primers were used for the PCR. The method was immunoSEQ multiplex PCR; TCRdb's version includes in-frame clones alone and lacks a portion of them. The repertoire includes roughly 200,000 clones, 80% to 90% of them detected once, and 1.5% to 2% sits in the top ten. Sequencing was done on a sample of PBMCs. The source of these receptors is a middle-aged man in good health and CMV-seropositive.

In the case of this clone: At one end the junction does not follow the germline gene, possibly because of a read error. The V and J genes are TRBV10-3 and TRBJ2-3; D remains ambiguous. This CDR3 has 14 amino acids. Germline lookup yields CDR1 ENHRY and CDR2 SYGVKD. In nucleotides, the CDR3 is TGTGCCAGCAGTGGGTGGAGCACCCTAGATACGCAGTATTTT. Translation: CASSGWSTLDTQYF.

This CDR3 reads CASSFQAGGIAGELFF. Written as DNA, the CDR3 is TGTGCCAGCAGCTTTCAAGCGGGAGGAATCGCCGGGGAGCTGTTTTTT. The chain recombines TRBV4-2 with TRBJ2-2, with TRBD2 matching over 9 bases. This CDR3 has 16 residues. With V trimmed by 5 bases and J by 6 bases, 10 bases remained unmatched. Germline-derived CDR1 and CDR2 are LGHNA and YNFKEQ.

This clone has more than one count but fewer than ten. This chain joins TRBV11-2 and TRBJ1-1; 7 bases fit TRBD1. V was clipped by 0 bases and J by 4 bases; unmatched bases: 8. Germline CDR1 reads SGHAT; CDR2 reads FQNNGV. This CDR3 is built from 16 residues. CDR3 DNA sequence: TGTGCCAGCAGCTTAGATCGGATAGCAGGGGGCACTGAAGCTTTCTTT. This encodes CASSLDRIAGGTEAFF. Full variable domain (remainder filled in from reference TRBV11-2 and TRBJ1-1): EAGVAQSPRYKIIEKRQSVAFWCNPISGHATLYWYQQILGQGPKLLIQFQNNGVVDDSQLPKDRFSAERLKGVDSTLKIQPAKLEDSAVYLCASSLDRIAGGTEAFFGQGTRLTVV.

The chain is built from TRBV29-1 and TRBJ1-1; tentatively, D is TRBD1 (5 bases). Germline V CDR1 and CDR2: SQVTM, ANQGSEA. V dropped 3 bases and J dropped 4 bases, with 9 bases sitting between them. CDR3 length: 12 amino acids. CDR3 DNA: TGCAGCGTTGAGGGGCGTAGCACTGAAGCTTTCTTT. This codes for CSVEGRSTEAFF.

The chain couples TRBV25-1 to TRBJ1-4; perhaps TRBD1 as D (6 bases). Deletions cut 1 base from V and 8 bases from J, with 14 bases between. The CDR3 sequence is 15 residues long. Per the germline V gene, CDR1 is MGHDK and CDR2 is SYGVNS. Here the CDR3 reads CASSEWGPGNEKLFF. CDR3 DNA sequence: TGTGCCAGCAGTGAATGGGGGCCAGGAAACGAAAAACTGTTTTTT.

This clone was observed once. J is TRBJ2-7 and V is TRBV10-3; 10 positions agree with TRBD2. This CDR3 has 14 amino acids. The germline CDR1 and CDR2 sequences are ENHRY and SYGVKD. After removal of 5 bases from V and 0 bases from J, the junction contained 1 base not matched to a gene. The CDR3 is CAISSSGGSYEQYF. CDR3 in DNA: TGTGCCATCAGTTCTAGCGGGGGCTCCTACGAGCAGTACTTC.

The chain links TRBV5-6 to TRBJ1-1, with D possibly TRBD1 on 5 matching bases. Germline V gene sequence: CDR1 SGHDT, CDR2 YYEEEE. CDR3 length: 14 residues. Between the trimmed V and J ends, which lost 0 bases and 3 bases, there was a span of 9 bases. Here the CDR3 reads CASSLGGRDTEAFF. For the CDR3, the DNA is TGTGCCAGCAGCTTGGGGGGGAGGGACACTGAAGCTTTCTTT.

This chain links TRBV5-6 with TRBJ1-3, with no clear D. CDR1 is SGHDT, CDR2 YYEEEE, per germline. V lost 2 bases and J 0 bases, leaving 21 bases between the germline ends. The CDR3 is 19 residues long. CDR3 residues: CASSFLQPYTPSSGNTIYF. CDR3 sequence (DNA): TGTGCCAGCAGCTTCTTACAGCCGTACACTCCCTCCTCTGGAAACACCATATATTTT.

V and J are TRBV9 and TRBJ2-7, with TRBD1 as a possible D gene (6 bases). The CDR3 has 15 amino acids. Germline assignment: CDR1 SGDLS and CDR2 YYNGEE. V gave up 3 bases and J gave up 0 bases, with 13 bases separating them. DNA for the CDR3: TGTGCCAGCAGCGCCCGACCGGGACACTCCTACGAGCAGTACTTC. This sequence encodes CASSARPGHSYEQYF.

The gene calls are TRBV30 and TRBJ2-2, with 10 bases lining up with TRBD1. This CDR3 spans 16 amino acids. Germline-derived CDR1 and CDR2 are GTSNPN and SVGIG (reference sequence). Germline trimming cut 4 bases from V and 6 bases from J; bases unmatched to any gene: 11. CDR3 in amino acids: CAWKRRTGGKSGELFF. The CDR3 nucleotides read TGTGCCTGGAAGCGTAGGACAGGGGGAAAGTCCGGGGAGCTGTTTTTT.

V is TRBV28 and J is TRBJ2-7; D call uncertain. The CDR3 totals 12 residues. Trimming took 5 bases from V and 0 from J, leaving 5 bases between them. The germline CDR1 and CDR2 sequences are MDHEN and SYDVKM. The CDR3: CASSTASYEQYF. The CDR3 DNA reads TGTGCCAGCAGTACTGCCTCCTACGAGCAGTACTTC. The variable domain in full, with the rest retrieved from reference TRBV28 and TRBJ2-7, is DVKVTQSSRYLVKRTGEKVFLECVQDMDHENMFWYRQDPGLGLRLIYFSYDVKMKEKGDIPEGYSVSREKKERFSLILESASTNQTSMYLCASSTASYEQYFGPGTRLTVT.

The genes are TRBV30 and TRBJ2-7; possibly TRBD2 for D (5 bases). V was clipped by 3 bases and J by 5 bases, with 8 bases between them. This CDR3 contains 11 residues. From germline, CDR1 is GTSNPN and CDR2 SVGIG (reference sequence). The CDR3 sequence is CAWSGLHEQYF. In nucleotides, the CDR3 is TGTGCCTGGAGCGGACTCCACGAGCAGTACTTC.

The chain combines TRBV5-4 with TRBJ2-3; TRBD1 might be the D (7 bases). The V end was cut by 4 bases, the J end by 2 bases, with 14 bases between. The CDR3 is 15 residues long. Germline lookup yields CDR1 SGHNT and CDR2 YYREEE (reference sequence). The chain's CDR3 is CASSQGGLFTDTQYF. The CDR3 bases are TGTGCCAGCAGCCAGGGGGGACTCTTCACAGATACGCAGTATTTT.

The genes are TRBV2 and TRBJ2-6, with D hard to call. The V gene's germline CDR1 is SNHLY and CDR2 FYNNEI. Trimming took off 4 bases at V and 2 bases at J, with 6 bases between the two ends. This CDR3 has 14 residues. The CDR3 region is CASSGVTGANVLTF. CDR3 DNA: TGTGCCAGCAGTGGTGTCACTGGGGCCAACGTCCTGACTTTC.

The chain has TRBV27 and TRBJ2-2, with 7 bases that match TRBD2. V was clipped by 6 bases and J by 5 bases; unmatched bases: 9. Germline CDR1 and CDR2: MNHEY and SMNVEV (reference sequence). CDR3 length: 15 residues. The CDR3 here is CASRLGGIRTGELFF. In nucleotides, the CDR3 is TGTGCCAGCAGGCTCGGGGGGATAAGGACCGGGGAGCTGTTTTTT.

CDR3 sequence reads: CASSPGPRGTEAFF. The CDR3 DNA is TGTGCCAGCAGCCCGGGACCGAGGGGGACTGAAGCTTTCTTT. V and J are TRBV5-8 and TRBJ1-1; maybe TRBD1 (6 bases). The CDR3 consists of 14 residues. Looked up from germline, CDR1 is SGHTS and CDR2 is YDEGEE. V was cut by 4 bases and J by 5 bases, with 15 bases left in between.

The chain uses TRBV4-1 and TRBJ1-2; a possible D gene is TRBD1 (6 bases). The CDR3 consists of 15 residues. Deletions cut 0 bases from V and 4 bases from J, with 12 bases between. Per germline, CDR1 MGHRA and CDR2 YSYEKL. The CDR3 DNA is TGCGCCAGCAGCCAAGACCGGACAGACCTCTATGGCTACACCTTC. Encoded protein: CASSQDRTDLYGYTF.

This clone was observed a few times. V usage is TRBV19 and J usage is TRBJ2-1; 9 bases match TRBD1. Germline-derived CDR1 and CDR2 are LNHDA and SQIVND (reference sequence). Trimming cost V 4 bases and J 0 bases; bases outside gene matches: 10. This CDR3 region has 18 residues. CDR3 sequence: CASSKRRGTGSSYNEQFF. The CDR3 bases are TGTGCCAGTAGTAAGCGCCGGGGGACAGGGAGCTCCTACAATGAGCAGTTCTTC.

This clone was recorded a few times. The DNA of the CDR3 is TGCGCCAGCAGCCAAGAGACCGGGACAATGGCCTACGAGCAGTACTTC. It yields the protein CASSQETGTMAYEQYF. This rearrangement joins TRBV4-3 to TRBJ2-7; D is perhaps TRBD1 (6 bases). Germline assignment: CDR1 LGHNA and CDR2 YSLEER. Trimming removed 0 bases at V and 2 bases at J, with 14 bases between. The length of the CDR3 is 16 residues.

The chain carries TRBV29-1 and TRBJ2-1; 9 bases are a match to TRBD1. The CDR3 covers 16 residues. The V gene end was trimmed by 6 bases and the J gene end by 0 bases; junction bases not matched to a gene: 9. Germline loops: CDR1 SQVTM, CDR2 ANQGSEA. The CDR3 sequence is CSVAGTGTSSYNEQFF. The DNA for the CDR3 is TGCAGCGTAGCCGGGACAGGGACCTCCTCCTACAATGAGCAGTTCTTC.

As DNA, the CDR3 is TGTGCCAGCAGTTCCGGGGTCGGGACTACCTACGAGCAGTACTTC. As protein: CASSSGVGTTYEQYF. The gene calls are TRBV7-8 and TRBJ2-7; 7 positions match TRBD2. The CDR3 is 15 amino acids. V lost 6 bases to trimming and J lost 2 bases; unmatched junction nucleotides: 10. Per the germline V gene, CDR1 is SGHVS and CDR2 is FQNEAQ. The whole variable domain, filled in from reference TRBV7-8 and TRBJ2-7, reads GAGVSQSPRYKVAKRGQDVALRCDPISGHVSLFWYQQALGQGPEFLTYFQNEAQLDKSGLPSDRFFAERPEGSVSTLKIQRTQQEDSAVYLCASSSGVGTTYEQYFGPGTRLTVT.

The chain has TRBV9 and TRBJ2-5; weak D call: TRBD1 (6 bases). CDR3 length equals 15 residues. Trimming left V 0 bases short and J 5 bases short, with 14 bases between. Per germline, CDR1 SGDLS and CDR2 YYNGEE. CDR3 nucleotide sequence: TGTGCCAGCAGCGTAGTTGGGCAGGGGCACGAGACCCAGTACTTC. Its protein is CASSVVGQGHETQYF.

The CDR3, as DNA: TGTGCCAGCAGCTTGGCCGGGGGGCTGGAGACCCAGTACTTC. Translated: CASSLAGGLETQYF. The V call is TRBV5-4, the J call TRBJ2-5, with D perhaps TRBD2 (7 bases). V was cut by 0 bases and J by 5 bases, with 11 bases left in between. Germline CDR1 SGHNT, CDR2 YYREEE (reference sequence). CDR3 size: 14 residues.

In nucleotides, the CDR3 is TGTGCCAGCAGTTCCCTTCTAGCGGGGGTGGGCGAGCAGTTCTTC. It encodes CASSSLLAGVGEQFF. The gene calls are TRBV6-6 and TRBJ2-1, with 10 bases aligning to TRBD2. The V and J ends lost 4 bases and 10 bases, in that order; junction bases with no gene match: 10. The V gene's germline CDR1 is MNHNY and CDR2 SVGAGI (reference sequence). The CDR3 spans 15 residues.

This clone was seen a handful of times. Here the CDR3 DNA reads TGTGCCAGCAGCCTTACGAGGGATACGCAGTATTTT. Translating it yields CASSLTRDTQYF. The genes are TRBV4-2 and TRBJ2-3, with unresolved D. Germline V CDR1 and CDR2: LGHNA, YNFKEQ. V was clipped by 4 bases and J by 6 bases, with 8 bases between them. This CDR3 contains 12 residues.

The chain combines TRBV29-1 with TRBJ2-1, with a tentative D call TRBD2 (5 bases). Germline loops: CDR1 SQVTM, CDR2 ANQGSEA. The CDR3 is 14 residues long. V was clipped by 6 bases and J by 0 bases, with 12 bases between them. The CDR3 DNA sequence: TGCAGCGTGGTACTAGTCAGCTCCTACAATGAGCAGTTCTTC. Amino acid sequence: CSVVLVSSYNEQFF.

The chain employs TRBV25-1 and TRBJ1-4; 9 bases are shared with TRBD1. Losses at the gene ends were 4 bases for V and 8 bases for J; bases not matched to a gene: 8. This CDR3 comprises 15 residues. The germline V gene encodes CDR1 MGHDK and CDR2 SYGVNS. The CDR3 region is CASSAPGTGSEKLFF. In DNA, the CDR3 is TGTGCCAGCAGTGCCCCCGGGACAGGGAGCGAAAAACTGTTTTTT.

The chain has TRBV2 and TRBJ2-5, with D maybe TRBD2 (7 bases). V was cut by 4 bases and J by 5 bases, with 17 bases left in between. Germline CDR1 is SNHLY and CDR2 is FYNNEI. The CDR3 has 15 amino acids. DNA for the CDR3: TGTGCCAGCAGTGGGGGGGCGGGACTACGTGAGACCCAGTACTTC. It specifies CASSGGAGLRETQYF.

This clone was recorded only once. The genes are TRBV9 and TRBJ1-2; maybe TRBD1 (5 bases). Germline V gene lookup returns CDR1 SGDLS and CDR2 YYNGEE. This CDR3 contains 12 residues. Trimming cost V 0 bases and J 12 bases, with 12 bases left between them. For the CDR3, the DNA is TGTGCCAGCAGCGTAGTGTCGGGGGAGGACACCTTC. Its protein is CASSVVSGEDTF.

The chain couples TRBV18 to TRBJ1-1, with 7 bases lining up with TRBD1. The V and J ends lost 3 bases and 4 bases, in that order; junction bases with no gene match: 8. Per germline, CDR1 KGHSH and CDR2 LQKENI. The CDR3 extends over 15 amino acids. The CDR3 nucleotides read TGTGCCAGCTCACCCCGGACAGGTTCGAGCACTGAAGCTTTCTTT. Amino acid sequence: CASSPRTGSSTEAFF. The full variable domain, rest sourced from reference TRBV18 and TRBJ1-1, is NAGVMQNPRHLVRRRGQEARLRCSPMKGHSHVYWYRQLPEEGLKFMVYLQKENIIDESGMPKERFSAEFPKEGPSILRIQQVVRGDSAAYFCASSPRTGSSTEAFFGQGTRLTVV.